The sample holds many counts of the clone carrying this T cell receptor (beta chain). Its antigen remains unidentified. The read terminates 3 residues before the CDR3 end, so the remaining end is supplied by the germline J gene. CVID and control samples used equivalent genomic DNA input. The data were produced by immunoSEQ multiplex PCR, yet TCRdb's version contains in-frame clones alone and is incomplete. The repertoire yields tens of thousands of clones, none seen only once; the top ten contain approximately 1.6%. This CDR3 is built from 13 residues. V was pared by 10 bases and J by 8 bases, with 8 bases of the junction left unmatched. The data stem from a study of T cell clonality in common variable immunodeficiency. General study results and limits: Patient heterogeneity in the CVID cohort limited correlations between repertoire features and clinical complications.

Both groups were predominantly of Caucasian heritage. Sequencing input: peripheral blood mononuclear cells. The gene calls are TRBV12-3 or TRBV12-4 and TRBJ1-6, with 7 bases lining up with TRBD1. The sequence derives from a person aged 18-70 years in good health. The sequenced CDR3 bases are TGTGCCACCCAGTTAAGGGGGCATTCACCC. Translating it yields CATQLRGHSP. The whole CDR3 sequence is CATQLRGHSPLHF.